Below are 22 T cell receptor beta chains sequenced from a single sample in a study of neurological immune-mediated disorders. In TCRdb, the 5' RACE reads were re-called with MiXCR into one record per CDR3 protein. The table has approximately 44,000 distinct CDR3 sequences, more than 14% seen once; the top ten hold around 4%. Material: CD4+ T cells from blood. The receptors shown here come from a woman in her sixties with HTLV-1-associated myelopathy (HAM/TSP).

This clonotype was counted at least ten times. The chain's CDR3 is CASSFRLNTEAFF. The CDR3 DNA reads as TGCGCCAGCAGCTTTCGGTTGAACACTGAAGCTTTCTTT. V is TRBV5-1 and J is TRBJ1-1, with no clear D. The V gene's germline CDR1 is SGHRS and CDR2 YFSETQ. Trimming removed 2 bases at V and 0 bases at J, with 5 bases between. There are 13 residues in the CDR3.

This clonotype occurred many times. DNA for the CDR3: TGTGCCAGCAGTTACTGGACTGCTCCCTACGAGCAGTACTTC. Protein sequence: CASSYWTAPYEQYF. V and J are TRBV6-6 and TRBJ2-7; the D gene is possibly TRBD2 (5 bases). Trimming took 1 base from V and 2 from J, leaving 9 bases between them. The CDR3 extends over 14 amino acids. Germline-derived CDR1 and CDR2 are MNHNY and SVGAGI (reference sequence).

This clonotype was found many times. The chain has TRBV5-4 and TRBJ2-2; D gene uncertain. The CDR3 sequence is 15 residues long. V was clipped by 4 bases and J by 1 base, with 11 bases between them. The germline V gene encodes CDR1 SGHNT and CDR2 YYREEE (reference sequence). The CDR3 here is CASSLDGLNTGELFF. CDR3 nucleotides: TGTGCCAGCAGCCTAGACGGGTTGAACACCGGGGAGCTGTTTTTT.

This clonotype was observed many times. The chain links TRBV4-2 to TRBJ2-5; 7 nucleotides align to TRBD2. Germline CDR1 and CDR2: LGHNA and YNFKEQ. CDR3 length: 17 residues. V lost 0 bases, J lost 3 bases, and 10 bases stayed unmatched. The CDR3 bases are TGTGCCAGCAGCCAAGAAGGGAGGGGTCGGACAAAAGAGACCCAGTACTTC. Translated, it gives CASSQEGRGRTKETQYF.

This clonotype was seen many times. The CDR3 protein is CASRQGGRGLHGYTF. CDR3 bases: TGTGCCAGCAGGCAAGGAGGAAGGGGGCTTCATGGCTACACCTTC. This chain joins TRBV6-5 and TRBJ1-2, with 7 bases fitting TRBD1. The CDR3 is 15 amino acids. J lost 6 bases, V lost 6 bases, and 13 bases had no gene match. From germline, CDR1 is MNHEY and CDR2 SVGAGI.

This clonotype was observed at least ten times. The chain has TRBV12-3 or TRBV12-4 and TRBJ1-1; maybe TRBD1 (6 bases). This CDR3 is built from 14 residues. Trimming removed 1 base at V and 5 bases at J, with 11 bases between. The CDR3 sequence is CASSLGRGWTEAFF. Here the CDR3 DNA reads TGTGCCAGCAGTTTAGGCAGGGGTTGGACTGAAGCTTTCTTT.

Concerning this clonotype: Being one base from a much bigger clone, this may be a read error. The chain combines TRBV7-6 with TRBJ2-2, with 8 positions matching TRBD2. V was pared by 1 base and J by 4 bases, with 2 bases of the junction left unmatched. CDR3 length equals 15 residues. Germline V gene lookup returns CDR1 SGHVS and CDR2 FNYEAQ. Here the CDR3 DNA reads TGTGCCAGCAGCTTAGGCGGGGGGACCACCGGGGAGCTGTTTTTT. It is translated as CASSLGGGTTGELFF.

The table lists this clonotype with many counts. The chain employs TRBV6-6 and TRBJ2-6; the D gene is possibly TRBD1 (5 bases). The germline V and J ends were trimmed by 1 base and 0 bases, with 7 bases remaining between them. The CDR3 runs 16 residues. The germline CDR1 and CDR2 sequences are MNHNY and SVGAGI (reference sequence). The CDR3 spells CASSYLTASGANVLTF. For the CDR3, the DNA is TGTGCCAGCAGTTACTTGACAGCCTCTGGGGCCAACGTCCTGACTTTC.

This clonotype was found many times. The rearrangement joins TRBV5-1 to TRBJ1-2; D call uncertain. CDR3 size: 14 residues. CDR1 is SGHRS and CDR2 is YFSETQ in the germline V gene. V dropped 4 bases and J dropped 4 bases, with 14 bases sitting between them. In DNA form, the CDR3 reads TGCGCCAGCAGCGAGGGATTTATCGGCTATGGCTACACCTTC. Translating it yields CASSEGFIGYGYTF.

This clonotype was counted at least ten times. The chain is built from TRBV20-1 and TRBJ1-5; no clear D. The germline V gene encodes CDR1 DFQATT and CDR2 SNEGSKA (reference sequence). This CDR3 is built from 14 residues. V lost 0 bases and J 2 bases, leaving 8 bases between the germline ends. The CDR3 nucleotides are TGCAGTGCTAGAGAACCCGCGCGCAATCAGCCCCAGCATTTT. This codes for CSAREPARNQPQHF.

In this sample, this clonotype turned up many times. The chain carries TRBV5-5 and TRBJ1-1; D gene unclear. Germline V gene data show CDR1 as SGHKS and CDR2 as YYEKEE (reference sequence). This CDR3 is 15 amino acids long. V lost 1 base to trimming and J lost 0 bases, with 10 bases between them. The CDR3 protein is CASSLLLGMNTEAFF. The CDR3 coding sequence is TGTGCCAGCAGCTTGTTGTTGGGAATGAACACTGAAGCTTTCTTT.

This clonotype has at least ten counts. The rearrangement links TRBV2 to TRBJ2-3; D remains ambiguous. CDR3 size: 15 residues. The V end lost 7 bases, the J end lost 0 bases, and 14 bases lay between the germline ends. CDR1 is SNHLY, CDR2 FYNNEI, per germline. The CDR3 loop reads CASTIRRSSTDTQYF. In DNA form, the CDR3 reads TGTGCCAGCACCATAAGACGATCTAGCACAGATACGCAGTATTTT.

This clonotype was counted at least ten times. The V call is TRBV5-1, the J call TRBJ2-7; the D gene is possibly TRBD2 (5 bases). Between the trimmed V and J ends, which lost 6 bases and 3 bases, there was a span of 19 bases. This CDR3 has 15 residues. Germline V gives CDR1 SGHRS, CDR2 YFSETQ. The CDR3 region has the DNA TGCGCCAGCAAATTGGGAGTATCTACCAACTACGAGCAGTACTTC. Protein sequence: CASKLGVSTNYEQYF.

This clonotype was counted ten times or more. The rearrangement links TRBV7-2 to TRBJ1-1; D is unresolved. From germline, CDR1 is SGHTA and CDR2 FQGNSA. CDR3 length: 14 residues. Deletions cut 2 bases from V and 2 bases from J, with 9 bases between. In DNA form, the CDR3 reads TGTGCCAGCAGCTTAAACAGATTTAACACTGAAGCTTTCTTT. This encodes CASSLNRFNTEAFF.

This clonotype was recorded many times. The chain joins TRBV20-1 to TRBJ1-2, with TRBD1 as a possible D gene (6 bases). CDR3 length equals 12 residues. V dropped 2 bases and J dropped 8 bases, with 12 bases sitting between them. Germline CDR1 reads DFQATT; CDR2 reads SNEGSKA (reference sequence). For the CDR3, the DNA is TGCAGTGCTAGAAGGGGGAGACAGGGCTACACCTTC. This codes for CSARRGRQGYTF.

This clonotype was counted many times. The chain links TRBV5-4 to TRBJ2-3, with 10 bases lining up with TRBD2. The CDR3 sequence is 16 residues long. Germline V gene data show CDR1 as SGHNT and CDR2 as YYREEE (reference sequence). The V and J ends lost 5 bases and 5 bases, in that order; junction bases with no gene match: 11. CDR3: CASSPTAGGWVDTQYF. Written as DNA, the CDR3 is TGTGCCAGCAGTCCGACAGCGGGGGGGTGGGTAGATACGCAGTATTTT.

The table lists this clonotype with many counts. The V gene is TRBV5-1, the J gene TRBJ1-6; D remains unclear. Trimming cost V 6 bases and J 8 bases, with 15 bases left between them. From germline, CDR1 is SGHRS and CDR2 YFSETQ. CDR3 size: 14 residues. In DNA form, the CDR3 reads TGCGCCAGCAAAATTGAACCAGGTGATTCACCCCTCCACTTT. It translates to CASKIEPGDSPLHF.

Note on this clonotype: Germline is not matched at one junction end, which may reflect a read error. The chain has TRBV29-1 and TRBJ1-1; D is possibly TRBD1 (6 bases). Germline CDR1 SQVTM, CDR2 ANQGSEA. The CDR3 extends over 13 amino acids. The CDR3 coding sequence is TGCAGCGGGGGTGGGGGGCGAAACACTGAAGATTTATTT. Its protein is CSGGGGRNTEDLF.

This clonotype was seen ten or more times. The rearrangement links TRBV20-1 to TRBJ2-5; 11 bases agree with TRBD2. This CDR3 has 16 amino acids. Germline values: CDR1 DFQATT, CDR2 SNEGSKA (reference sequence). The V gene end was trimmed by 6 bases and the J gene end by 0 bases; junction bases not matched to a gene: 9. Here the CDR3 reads CSAPRLAGPYQETQYF. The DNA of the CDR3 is TGCAGTGCACCGAGACTAGCGGGGCCGTACCAAGAGACCCAGTACTTC.

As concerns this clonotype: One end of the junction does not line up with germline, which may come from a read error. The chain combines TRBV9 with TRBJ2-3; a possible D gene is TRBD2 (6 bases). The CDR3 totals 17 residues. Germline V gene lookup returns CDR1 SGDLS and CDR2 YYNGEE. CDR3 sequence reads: CASSARSGCPRTDTQYF. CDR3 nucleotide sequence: TGTGCCAGCAGCGCGAGAAGCGGGTGCCCACGCACTGATACGCAGTATTTT.

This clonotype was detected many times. DNA for the CDR3: TGCAGCGTTGAAGTCCCCGGGGCTAGGACCCAGTACTTC. Its protein product is CSVEVPGARTQYF. The chain uses TRBV29-1 and TRBJ2-5, with D tentatively TRBD1 or TRBD2 (5 bases each). CDR1 is SQVTM and CDR2 is ANQGSEA in the germline V gene. Trimming pared 1 base from V and 7 bases from J, leaving 13 bases between. The CDR3 contains 13 residues.

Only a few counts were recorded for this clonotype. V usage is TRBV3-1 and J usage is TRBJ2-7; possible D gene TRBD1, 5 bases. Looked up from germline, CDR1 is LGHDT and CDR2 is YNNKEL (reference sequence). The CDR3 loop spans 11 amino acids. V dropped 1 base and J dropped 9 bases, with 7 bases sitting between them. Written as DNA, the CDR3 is TGTGCCAGCAGCCAAGGACAGAGGCAGTACTTC. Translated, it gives CASSQGQRQYF.